This TCR beta chain comes out of a study of read filtering for tumor transcriptome and immune sequencing. Study information: By R-ISS, stages I, II and III held approximately 8, 17 and 7 patients.

Study outcomes and limitations: The CD138-negative fraction was mixed bone marrow immune cells, not pure T cells. IR-seq and RNA-seq agreed better without single-read clonotypes.

The CDR3 runs 17 residues. Germline CDR1 and CDR2: MGHRA and YSYEKL. V lost 4 bases to trimming and J lost 5 bases, with 23 bases between them. In this sample, this clonotype turned up many times. Its antigen is unknown. From 300 to 400 ng of RNA, a library with molecular barcoded alpha/delta and beta/gamma adaptors was made. A single record per CDR3 protein comes from TCRdb applying MiXCR to the reads. The repertoire has over 45,000 distinct CDR3 sequences, less than 20% of them found once; the top ten carry around two fifths. Material for sequencing was a population of CD138-negative cells sorted from bone marrow. The source is a donor at least 40 years old with multiple myeloma. The V and J genes are TRBV4-1 and TRBJ2-5; possible D gene TRBD1, 5 bases. CDR3 sequence: CASSLGGFDSRFETQYF. For the CDR3, the DNA is TGCGCCAGCAGCCTGGGTGGATTCGACAGTCGGTTTGAGACCCAGTACTTC.